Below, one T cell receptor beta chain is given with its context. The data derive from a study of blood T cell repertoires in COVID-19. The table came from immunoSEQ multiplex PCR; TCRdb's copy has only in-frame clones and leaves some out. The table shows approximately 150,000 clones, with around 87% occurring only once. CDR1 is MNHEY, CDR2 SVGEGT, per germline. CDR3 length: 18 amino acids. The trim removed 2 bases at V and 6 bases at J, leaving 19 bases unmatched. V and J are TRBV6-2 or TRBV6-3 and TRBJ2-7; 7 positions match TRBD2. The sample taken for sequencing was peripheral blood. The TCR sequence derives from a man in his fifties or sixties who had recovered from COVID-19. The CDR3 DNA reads TGTGCCAGCAGTTACGTTGGGCGGACGGGACTACCGATTTCCGAGCAGTACTTC. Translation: CASSYVGRTGLPISEQYF.